Each of the 16 T cell receptor beta chains below was sequenced from the same sample in a study of circulating and synovial CD4+ cells in juvenile arthritis. Repertoires were generated with immunoSEQ multiplex PCR, while TCRdb's copy carries only in-frame clones and drops some. The data hold around 30,000 clones, with more than 90% observed a single time. The sequenced sample consisted of CD4+ T cells from blood. These receptors originate from a human donor with juvenile idiopathic arthritis.

The chain links TRBV7-2 to TRBJ1-6; TRBD1 matches 7 bases. From germline, CDR1 is SGHTA and CDR2 FQGNSA. Germline trimming cut 4 bases from V and 8 bases from J; bases unmatched to any gene: 5. This CDR3 is 14 amino acids long. The CDR3 region is CASSSGTEYSPLHF. DNA of the CDR3: TGTGCCAGCAGCTCCGGGACAGAATATTCACCCCTCCACTTT.

This chain uses TRBV25-1 with TRBJ1-1, with a possible D match to TRBD1 (5 bases). Trimming took off 8 bases at V and 0 bases at J, with 13 bases between the two ends. Germline V lookup: CDR1 MGHDK, CDR2 SYGVNS. The CDR3 spans 14 residues. Here the CDR3 DNA reads TGTGCCAGCGAGGCAGGGAACATGAACACTGAAGCTTTCTTT. Its protein product is CASEAGNMNTEAFF.

V usage is TRBV11-2 and J usage is TRBJ1-1; D is perhaps TRBD1 (5 bases). V was trimmed by 7 bases and J by 0 bases, leaving 9 bases between them. The CDR3 runs to 13 residues. Germline CDR1 is SGHAT and CDR2 is FQNNGV. Here the CDR3 DNA reads TGTGCCAGCACCCTACAGGTGAACACTGAAGCTTTCTTT. Translating gives CASTLQVNTEAFF.

The chain uses TRBV5-4 and TRBJ2-2; D is unresolved. The CDR3 runs 13 residues. Between the trimmed V and J ends, which lost 2 bases and 5 bases, there was a span of 7 bases. Germline lookup yields CDR1 SGHNT and CDR2 YYREEE (reference sequence). CDR3 sequence reads: CASSFLMTGELFF. CDR3 nucleotide sequence: TGTGCCAGCAGCTTCTTAATGACCGGGGAGCTGTTTTTT.

This clone came up a few times. CDR3 loop: CASSIMWQGGEKLFF. CDR3 sequence (DNA): TGTGCCAGTAGTATTATGTGGCAGGGGGGAGAAAAACTGTTTTTT. The V call is TRBV19, the J call TRBJ1-4; 7 bases are shared with TRBD1. V shed 3 bases, J shed 8 bases, and the junction held 9 bases outside the gene matches. CDR1 and CDR2 from the germline V gene are LNHDA and SQIVND (reference sequence). The CDR3 is made up of 15 amino acids.

The chain carries TRBV9 and TRBJ2-3; 7 bases are shared with TRBD2. This CDR3 is 15 amino acids long. Germline-derived CDR1 and CDR2 are SGDLS and YYNGEE. V dropped 1 base and J dropped 4; count of bases not matched to a gene: 6. In DNA form, the CDR3 reads TGTGCCAGCAGCGTACGGGGGGAGCTTGCAGATACGCAGTATTTT. Protein: CASSVRGELADTQYF.

CDR3 residues: CASSQDGAGNQPQHF. The CDR3 bases are TGCGCCAGCAGCCAAGATGGGGCGGGGAATCAGCCCCAGCATTTT. The J gene is TRBJ1-5, the V gene TRBV4-1; a weak D match, TRBD1 (5 bases). Germline V lookup: CDR1 MGHRA, CDR2 YSYEKL. The CDR3 length is 15 residues. V was shortened by 0 bases and J by 4 bases, with 10 bases between the two germline ends.

This clone turned up a few times. This chain links TRBV18 with TRBJ1-4; 8 nucleotides line up with TRBD1. This CDR3 has 14 residues. The V gene end was trimmed by 6 bases and the J gene end by 6 bases; junction bases not matched to a gene: 6. Germline-derived CDR1 and CDR2 are KGHSH and LQKENI. The CDR3 nucleotides are TGTGCCAGCTCGCCCAGGGGGCTCGATGAAAAACTGTTTTTT. It codes for CASSPRGLDEKLFF.

The chain employs TRBV2 and TRBJ1-4; unclear D gene. The V gene lost 6 bases and the J gene lost 5 bases, with 7 bases spanning the gap. This CDR3 has 12 amino acids. Per germline, CDR1 SNHLY and CDR2 FYNNEI. DNA of the CDR3: TGTGCCAGCAGCCCGCGGAATGAAAAACTGTTTTTT. Protein product: CASSPRNEKLFF.

V is TRBV27 and J is TRBJ2-7; a possible D gene is TRBD2 (6 bases). This CDR3 comprises 14 residues. CDR1 and CDR2 (germline): MNHEY, SMNVEV (reference sequence). V was clipped by 2 bases and J by 5 bases, with 13 bases between them. CDR3 nucleotides: TGTGCCAGCAGTTTAAGTAGCGGACGCGACGAGCAGTACTTC. Protein product: CASSLSSGRDEQYF.

This chain uses TRBV12-5 with TRBJ2-7; 10 bases are shared with TRBD2. The germline gives CDR1 LGHNT, CDR2 FRNRAP. This CDR3 has 19 amino acids. V gave up 1 base and J gave up 0 bases; unmatched junction bases: 12. In DNA, the CDR3 is TGTGCTAGTGGTTTGGCCGGCAGTGTTAGCGGGAGGCCCTCCTACGAGCAGTACTTC. Translation: CASGLAGSVSGRPSYEQYF.

V and J are TRBV27 and TRBJ1-3; TRBD1 might be the D (5 bases). V shed 9 bases and J shed 3 bases, with 9 bases lying between them. From germline, CDR1 is MNHEY and CDR2 SMNVEV (reference sequence). The CDR3 loop spans 12 amino acids. This CDR3 reads CASQGFGNTIYF. The DNA of the CDR3 is TGTGCCAGTCAGGGTTTTGGAAACACCATATATTTT.

J is TRBJ2-1 and V is TRBV5-6; 10 bases line up with TRBD2. CDR3 size: 16 residues. After removal of 0 bases from V and 5 bases from J, the junction contained 5 bases not matched to a gene. Germline V CDR1 and CDR2: SGHDT, YYEEEE. CDR3 sequence: CASSLGLAGVNNEQFF. CDR3 DNA sequence: TGTGCCAGCAGCTTGGGGCTAGCGGGGGTCAACAATGAGCAGTTCTTC.

This chain connects TRBV5-4 to TRBJ2-5; D perhaps matches TRBD1 (5 bases). Germline values: CDR1 SGHNT, CDR2 YYREEE (reference sequence). This CDR3 comprises 15 residues. The V end lost 0 bases, the J end lost 4 bases, and 13 bases lay between the germline ends. The CDR3 spells CASSLGTSEGETQYF. For the CDR3, the DNA is TGTGCCAGCAGCTTGGGGACATCCGAAGGAGAGACCCAGTACTTC.

This chain joins TRBV18 and TRBJ2-7, with D possibly matching TRBD2 (6 bases). Trimming pared 3 bases from V and 6 bases from J, leaving 12 bases between. Per the germline V gene, CDR1 is KGHSH and CDR2 is LQKENI. This CDR3 region has 13 residues. DNA of the CDR3: TGTGCCAGCTCACCCGATGGGGGGAGCGAGCAGTACTTC. Amino acids: CASSPDGGSEQYF.

This rearrangement joins TRBV6-1 to TRBJ2-1; possible D gene TRBD2, 6 bases. Looked up from germline, CDR1 is MNHNS and CDR2 is SASEGT. The CDR3 length is 13 residues. Trimming cost V 8 bases and J 6 bases, with 14 bases left between them. CDR3 region: CASLGLGGNEQFF. CDR3 DNA: TGTGCCAGCCTTGGGCTCGGGGGCAATGAGCAGTTCTTC.